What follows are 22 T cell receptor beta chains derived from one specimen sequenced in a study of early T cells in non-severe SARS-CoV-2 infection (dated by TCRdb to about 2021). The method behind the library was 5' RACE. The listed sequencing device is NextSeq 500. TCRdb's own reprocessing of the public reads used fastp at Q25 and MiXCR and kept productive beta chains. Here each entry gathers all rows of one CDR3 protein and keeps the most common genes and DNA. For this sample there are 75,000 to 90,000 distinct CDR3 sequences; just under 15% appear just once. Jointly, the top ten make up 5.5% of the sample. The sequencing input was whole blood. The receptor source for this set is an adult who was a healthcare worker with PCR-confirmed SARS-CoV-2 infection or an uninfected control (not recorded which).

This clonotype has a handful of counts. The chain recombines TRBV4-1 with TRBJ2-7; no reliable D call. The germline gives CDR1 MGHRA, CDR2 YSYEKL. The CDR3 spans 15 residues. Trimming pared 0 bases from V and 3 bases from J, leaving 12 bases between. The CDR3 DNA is TGCGCCAGCAGCCAAGAGAACCGACTGAGCTACGAGCAGTACTTC. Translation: CASSQENRLSYEQYF.

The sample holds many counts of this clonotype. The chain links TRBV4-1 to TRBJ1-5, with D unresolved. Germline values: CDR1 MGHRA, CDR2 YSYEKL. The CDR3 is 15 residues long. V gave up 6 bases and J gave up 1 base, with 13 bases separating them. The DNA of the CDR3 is TGCGCCAGCAGTCGAAGCGTGGGAAGCAATCAGCCCCAGCATTTT. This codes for CASSRSVGSNQPQHF.

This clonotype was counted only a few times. The CDR3 spells CASSQALKIVYQDNEQFF. The CDR3 DNA is TGTGCCAGCAGCCAAGCCCTAAAAATCGTGTACCAGGACAATGAGCAGTTCTTC. The chain employs TRBV3-1 and TRBJ2-1, with no clear D. The CDR3 runs to 18 residues. From germline, CDR1 is LGHDT and CDR2 YNNKEL (reference sequence). V shed 1 base and J shed 5 bases, with 21 bases lying between them.

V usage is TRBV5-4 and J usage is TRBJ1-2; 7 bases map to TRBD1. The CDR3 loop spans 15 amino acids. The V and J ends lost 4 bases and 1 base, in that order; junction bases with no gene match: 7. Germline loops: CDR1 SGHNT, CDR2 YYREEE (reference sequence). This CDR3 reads CASSLYTGDNYGYTF. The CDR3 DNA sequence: TGTGCCAGCAGCCTATACACAGGGGATAACTATGGCTACACCTTC.

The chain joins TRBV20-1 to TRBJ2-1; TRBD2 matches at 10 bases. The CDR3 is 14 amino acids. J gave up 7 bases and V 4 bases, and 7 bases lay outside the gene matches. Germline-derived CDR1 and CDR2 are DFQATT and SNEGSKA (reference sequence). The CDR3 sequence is CSATPSGRANEQFF. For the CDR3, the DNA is TGCAGTGCTACCCCTAGCGGGAGAGCGAATGAGCAGTTCTTC.

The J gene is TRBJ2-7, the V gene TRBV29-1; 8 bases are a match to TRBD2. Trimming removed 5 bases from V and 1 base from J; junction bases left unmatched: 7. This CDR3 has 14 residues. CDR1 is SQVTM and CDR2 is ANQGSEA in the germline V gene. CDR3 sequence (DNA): TGCAGCGTTACTAGTAGCGGGAAATCCTACGAGCAGTACTTC. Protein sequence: CSVTSSGKSYEQYF.

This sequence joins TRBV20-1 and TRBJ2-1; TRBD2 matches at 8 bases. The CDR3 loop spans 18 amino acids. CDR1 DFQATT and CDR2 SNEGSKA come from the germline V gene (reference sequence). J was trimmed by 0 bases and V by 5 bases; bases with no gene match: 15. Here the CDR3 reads CSARGRVSSGSSYNEQFF. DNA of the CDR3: TGCAGTGCTCGGGGACGGGTGTCGAGCGGGAGCTCCTACAATGAGCAGTTCTTC.

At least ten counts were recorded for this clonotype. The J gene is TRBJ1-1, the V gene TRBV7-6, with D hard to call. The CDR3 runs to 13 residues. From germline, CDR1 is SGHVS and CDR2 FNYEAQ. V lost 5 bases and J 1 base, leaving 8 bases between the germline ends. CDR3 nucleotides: TGTGCCAGCAGCCCAAAGGCGAACACTGAAGCTTTCTTT. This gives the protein CASSPKANTEAFF.

The CDR3 here is CASSLRRDNSPLHF. CDR3 DNA: TGTGCCAGCAGTTTACGGAGGGATAATTCACCCCTCCACTTT. The chain employs TRBV12-3 or TRBV12-4 and TRBJ1-6; D ambiguous. The CDR3 has 14 amino acids. Trimming stripped 2 bases from V and 5 bases from J, with 7 bases between.

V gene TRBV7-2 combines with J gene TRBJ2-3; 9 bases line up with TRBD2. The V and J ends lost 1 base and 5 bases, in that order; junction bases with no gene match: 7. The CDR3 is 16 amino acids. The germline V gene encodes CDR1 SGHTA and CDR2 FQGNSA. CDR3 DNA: TGTGCCAGCAGCTTAGATGAACTAGCGGGTATAGATACGCAGTATTTT. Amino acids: CASSLDELAGIDTQYF. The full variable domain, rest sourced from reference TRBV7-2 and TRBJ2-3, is GAGVSQSPSNKVTEKGKDVELRCDPISGHTALYWYRQSLGQGLEFLIYFQGNSAPDKSGLPSDRFSAERTGGSVSTLTIQRTQQEDSAVYLCASSLDELAGIDTQYFGPGTRLTVL.

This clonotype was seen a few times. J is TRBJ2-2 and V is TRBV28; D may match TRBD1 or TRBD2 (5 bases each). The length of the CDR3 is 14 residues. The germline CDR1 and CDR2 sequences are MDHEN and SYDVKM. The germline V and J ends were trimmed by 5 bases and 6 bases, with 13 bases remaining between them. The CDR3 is CASSINRGPGELFF. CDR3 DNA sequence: TGTGCCAGCAGTATCAATCGGGGACCCGGGGAGCTGTTTTTT.

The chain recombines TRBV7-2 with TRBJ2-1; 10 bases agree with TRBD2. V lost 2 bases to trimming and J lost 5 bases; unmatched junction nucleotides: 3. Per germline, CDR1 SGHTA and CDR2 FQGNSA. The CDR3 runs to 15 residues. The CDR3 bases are TGTGCCAGCAGCTTATGGACTAGCGGACACAATGAGCAGTTCTTC. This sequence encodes CASSLWTSGHNEQFF.

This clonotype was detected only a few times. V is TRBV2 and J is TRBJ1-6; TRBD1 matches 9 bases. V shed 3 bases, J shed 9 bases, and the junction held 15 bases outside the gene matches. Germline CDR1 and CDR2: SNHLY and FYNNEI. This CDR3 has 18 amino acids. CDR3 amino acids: CASSDAGQGRTISSPLHF. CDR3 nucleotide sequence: TGTGCCAGCAGTGATGCGGGACAGGGCAGAACTATCAGTTCACCCCTCCACTTT.

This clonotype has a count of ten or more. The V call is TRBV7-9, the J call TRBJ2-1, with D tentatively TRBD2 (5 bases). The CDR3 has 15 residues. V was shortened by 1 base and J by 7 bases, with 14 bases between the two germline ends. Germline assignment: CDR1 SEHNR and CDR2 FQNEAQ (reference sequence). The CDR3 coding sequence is TGTGCCAGCAGCTTAGGATCGGGAACCGAGAATGAGCAGTTCTTC. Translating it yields CASSLGSGTENEQFF.

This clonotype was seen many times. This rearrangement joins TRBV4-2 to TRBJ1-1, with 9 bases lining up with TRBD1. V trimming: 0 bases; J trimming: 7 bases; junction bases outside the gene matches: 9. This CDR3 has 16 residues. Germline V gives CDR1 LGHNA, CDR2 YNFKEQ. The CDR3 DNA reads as TGTGCCAGCAGCCAAGAGGACGGGACAGGGAGTTTTGAAGCTTTCTTT. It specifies CASSQEDGTGSFEAFF.

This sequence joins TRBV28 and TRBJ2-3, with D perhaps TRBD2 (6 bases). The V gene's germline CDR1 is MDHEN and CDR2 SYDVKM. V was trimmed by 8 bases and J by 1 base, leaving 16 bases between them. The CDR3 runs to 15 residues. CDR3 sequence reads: CASGGKTGGTDTQYF. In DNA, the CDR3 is TGTGCCAGCGGCGGGAAGACGGGAGGCACAGATACGCAGTATTTT.

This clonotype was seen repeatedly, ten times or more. The chain's CDR3 is CASSIRDRVPYEQYF. CDR3 in DNA: TGTGCCAGTAGTATTCGGGACAGGGTCCCCTACGAGCAGTACTTC. The chain uses TRBV19 and TRBJ2-7, with 9 bases fitting TRBD1. V shed 3 bases, J shed 2 bases, and the junction held 5 bases outside the gene matches. Germline V gives CDR1 LNHDA, CDR2 SQIVND (reference sequence). The CDR3 covers 15 residues. The variable domain in full, completed from reference TRBV19 and TRBJ2-7, reads DGGITQSPKYLFRKEGQNVTLSCEQNLNHDAMYWYRQDPGQGLRLIYYSQIVNDFQKGDIAEGYSVSREKKESFPLTVTSAQKNPTAFYLCASSIRDRVPYEQYFGPGTRLTVT.

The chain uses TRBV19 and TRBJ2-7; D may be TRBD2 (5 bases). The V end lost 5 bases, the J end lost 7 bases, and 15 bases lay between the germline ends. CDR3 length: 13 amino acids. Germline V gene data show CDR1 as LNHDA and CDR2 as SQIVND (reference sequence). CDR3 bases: TGTGCCAGTAGTTCCGGGGTCCCGGGGGAGCAGTACTTC. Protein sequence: CASSSGVPGEQYF.

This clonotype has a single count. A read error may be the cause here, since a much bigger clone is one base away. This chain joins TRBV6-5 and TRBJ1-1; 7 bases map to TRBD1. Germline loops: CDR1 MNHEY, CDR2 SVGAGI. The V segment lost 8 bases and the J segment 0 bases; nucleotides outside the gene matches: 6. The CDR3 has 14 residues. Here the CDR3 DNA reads TGTGCCAGCCGAAAAGACAGGGTGAACACTGAAGCTTTCTTT. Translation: CASRKDRVNTEAFF.

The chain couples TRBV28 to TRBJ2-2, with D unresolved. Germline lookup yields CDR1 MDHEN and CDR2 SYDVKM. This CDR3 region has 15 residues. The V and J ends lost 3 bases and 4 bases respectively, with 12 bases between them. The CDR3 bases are TGTGCCAGCAGTTTTACCCGGGCTATCACCGGGGAGCTGTTTTTT. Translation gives CASSFTRAITGELFF.

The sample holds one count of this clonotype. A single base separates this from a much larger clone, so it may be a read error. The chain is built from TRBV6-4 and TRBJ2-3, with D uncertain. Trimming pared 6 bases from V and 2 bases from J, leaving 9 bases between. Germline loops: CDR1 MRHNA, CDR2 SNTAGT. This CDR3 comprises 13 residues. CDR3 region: CASSQSVTDTQYF. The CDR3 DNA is TGTGCCAGCAGCCAAAGCGTCACAGATACGCAGTATTTT.

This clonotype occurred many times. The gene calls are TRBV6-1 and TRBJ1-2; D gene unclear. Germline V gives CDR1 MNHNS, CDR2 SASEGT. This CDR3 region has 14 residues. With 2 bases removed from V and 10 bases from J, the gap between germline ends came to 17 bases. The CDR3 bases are TGTGCCAGCAGTGAAAAGAATCTCGTATCTCACTACACCTTC. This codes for CASSEKNLVSHYTF.